This record concerns one T cell receptor beta chain sequence. The CDR3 runs 14 residues. V trimming: 7 bases; J trimming: 4 bases; junction bases outside the gene matches: 10. The germline gives CDR1 SNHLY, CDR2 FYNNEI. The record originates from a study of shared clonotypes between healthy human individuals. Produced via immunoSEQ multiplex PCR; TCRdb's table is partial and in-frame only. Among about 380,000 clones listed, around 96% were seen once. Sequencing input: memory CD8+ T cells sorted from blood. Subset of the sample: CD45RO+ cells pooled with CCR7-negative TemRA cells. The chain recombines TRBV2 with TRBJ2-7; TRBD1 agrees at 7 bases. This clonotype originated in a man in his thirties or forties in good health. The CDR3 sequence is CASTPGTDTYEQYF. The CDR3 nucleotides read TGTGCCAGCACGCCCGGGACAGACACATACGAGCAGTACTTC.